This T cell receptor beta chain was identified in a study of blood T cells in healthy people across ages. Overall study: With template switching, about one barcoded beta molecule was captured per two T cells. Overall study findings and caveats: Donors of long life had a larger count of naive CD4+ cells and greater diversity than aged donors.

Trimming took 3 bases from V and 11 from J; bases not matched to a gene: 15. The CDR3 is 14 residues long. Germline CDR1 DFQATT, CDR2 SNEGSKA (reference sequence). A second 7 to 11 cycle PCR used barcoded and J-beta primers. Via MiXCR, TCRdb re-called the 5' RACE reads, giving one row per CDR3 protein. The table records hundreds of thousands of distinct CDR3 sequences, about 43% of them present only once. Every donor provided 9.5 to 10 milliliters of peripheral blood. Total RNA amounts of at least 6 micrograms were extracted per sample. About this clonotype: The target antigen is unknown. Possible read error: a much larger clone is one base away.

The receptor comes from a man of 80 years or more in good health. The sample taken for sequencing was blood. The chain has TRBV20-1 and TRBJ2-5, with 7 positions matching TRBD2. For the CDR3, the DNA is TGCAGTGCTAGTTCCCTAGCGGATTACAATGAGCAGTACTTC. Protein: CSASSLADYNEQYF.